The clone carrying this T cell receptor (beta chain) has just a few counts. Its antigen is not identified. The data derive from a study of vaccination and CD4 T cells after COVID-19. Study-wide context: Recovered patients in the cohort numbered six men and four women, two of them Hispanic. There were two doses of either BNT162b2 or mRNA-1273 vaccine given to participants.

The germline V gene encodes CDR1 LNHDA and CDR2 SQIVND (reference sequence). The ends were cut back, 7 bases at V and 2 bases at J, with 14 bases in the middle. The CDR3 spans 14 residues. Treatment in this sample: approximately 9-day PBMC culture with coronavirus spike peptide pools or control peptides (ViraFEST assay). All positive PCR tests were dated between March and December 2020, predating US Alpha, Beta and Delta variants. On day 3 and again on day 7, fresh IL-2 medium was used to replace half the medium. Scientists ran DNA taken from cultured CD4+ T cells through the Oncomine TCR Beta short-read assay for sequencing. TCRdb itself ran the PCR reads through MiXCR, one entry per CDR3 protein. The table includes around 18,000 distinct CDR3 sequences, about half detected once.

The chain carries TRBV19 and TRBJ1-2; D is undetermined. The sequences come from CD4+ T cells from blood, cultured in vitro, collected before SARS-CoV-2 vaccination. This TCR came from a human donor who had recovered from COVID-19. DNA for the CDR3: TGTGCCAGTAAGCTACCGGGTCGCAACTATGGCTACACCTTC. Translated: CASKLPGRNYGYTF.